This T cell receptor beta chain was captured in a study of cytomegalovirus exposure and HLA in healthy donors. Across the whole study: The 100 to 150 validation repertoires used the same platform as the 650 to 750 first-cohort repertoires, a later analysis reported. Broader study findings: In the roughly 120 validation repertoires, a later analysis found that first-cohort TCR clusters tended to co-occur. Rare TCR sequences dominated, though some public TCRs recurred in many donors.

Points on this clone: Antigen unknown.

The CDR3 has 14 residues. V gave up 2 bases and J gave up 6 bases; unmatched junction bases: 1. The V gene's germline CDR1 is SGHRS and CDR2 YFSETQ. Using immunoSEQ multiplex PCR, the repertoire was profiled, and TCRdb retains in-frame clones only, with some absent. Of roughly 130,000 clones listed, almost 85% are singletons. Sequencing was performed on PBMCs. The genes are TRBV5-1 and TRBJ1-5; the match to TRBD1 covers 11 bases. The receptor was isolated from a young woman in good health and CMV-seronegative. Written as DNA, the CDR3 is TGCGCCAGCAGCTTAGGGACAGGGGGTCAGCCCCAGCATTTT. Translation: CASSLGTGGQPQHF.